The clone carrying this T cell receptor beta chain was seen ten or more times. Antigen: not known. The data stem from a study of T cells in Graves' hyperthyroidism and ophthalmopathy. It was considered stable Graves' hyperthyroidism when ophthalmopathy did not progress within 18 months. Study-wide results and caveats: Peripheral blood also featured most of the thyroid clonotypes expanded above 0.001. A model built on 13 V-J features separated ophthalmopathy from stable hyperthyroidism.

Trimming left V 1 base short and J 6 bases short, with 16 bases between. This CDR3 contains 16 residues. The germline V gene encodes CDR1 ENHRY and CDR2 SYGVKD. The source material, RNA transcripts, was used to amplify TCR beta CDR3 regions. TCR CDR3 regions were first amplified by RT-PCR with HTBI primers. TCRdb reanalysed the multiplex PCR reads using MiXCR and keeps one entry per CDR3 protein. The sample has about 95,000 distinct CDR3 sequences; about 40% are singletons. The V gene is TRBV10-3, the J gene TRBJ1-5; D gene uncertain. The sequenced sample consisted of peripheral blood or thyroid tissue (not recorded which). The TCR originated in a woman under 40 with Graves' hyperthyroidism. The CDR3 DNA follows: TGTGCCATCAGTGAGTTCCGTTATATAGCAATTCAGCCCCAGCATTTT. Translated: CAISEFRYIAIQPQHF.